This T cell receptor beta chain comes out of a study of control samples from healthy donors and cancer patients. The CDR3 is 17 residues long. The V end was cut by 3 bases, the J end by 3 bases, with 20 bases between. Germline CDR1 is MGHRA and CDR2 is YSYEKL. Some clones are missing from TCRdb's copy, which holds only in-frame ones; the method was immunoSEQ multiplex PCR. The repertoire has 160,000 or so clones, 96% of them found once; the top ten carry 0.95% to 1.1%. This chain links TRBV4-1 with TRBJ1-1, with D perhaps TRBD1 (6 bases). The receptor was isolated from a woman aged 25 to 39 in good health. Sample: blood. The CDR3 is CASSQFRGRERDTEAFF. The CDR3 DNA follows: TGCGCCAGCAGCCAGTTCCGGGGGCGGGAAAGGGACACTGAAGCTTTCTTT.